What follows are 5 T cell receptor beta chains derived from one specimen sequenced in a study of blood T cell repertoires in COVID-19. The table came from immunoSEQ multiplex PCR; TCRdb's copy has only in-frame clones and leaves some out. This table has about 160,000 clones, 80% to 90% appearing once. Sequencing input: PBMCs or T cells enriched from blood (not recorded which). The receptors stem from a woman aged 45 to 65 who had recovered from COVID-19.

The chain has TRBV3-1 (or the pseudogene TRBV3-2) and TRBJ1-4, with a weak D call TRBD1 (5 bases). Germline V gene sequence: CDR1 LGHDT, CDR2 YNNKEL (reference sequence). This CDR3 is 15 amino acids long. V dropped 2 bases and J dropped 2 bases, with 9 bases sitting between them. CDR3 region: CASSQSGGTNEKLFF. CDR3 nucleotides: TGTGCCAGCAGCCAATCGGGGGGGACTAATGAAAAACTGTTTTTT.

In DNA form, the CDR3 reads TGTGCCAGCTTTTCAGCCCGAGGGGGCGGATCTGGGGCCAACGTCCTGACTTTC. It is translated as CASFSARGGGSGANVLTF. The chain combines TRBV2 with TRBJ2-6, with TRBD1 matching over 7 bases. Trimming removed 8 bases from V and 1 base from J; junction bases left unmatched: 14. Germline loops: CDR1 SNHLY, CDR2 FYNNEI. The CDR3 length is 18 residues.

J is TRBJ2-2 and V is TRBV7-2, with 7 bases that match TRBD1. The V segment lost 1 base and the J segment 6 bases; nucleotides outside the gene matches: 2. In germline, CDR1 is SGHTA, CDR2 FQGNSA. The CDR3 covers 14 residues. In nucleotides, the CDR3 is TGTGCCAGCAGCTTAGAACAGGGGTCCGGGGAGCTGTTTTTT. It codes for CASSLEQGSGELFF.

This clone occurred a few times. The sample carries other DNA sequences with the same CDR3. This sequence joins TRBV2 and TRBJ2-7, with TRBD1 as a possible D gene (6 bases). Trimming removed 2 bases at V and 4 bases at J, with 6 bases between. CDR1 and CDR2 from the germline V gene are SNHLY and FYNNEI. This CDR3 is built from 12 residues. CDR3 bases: TGTGCCAGCAGTGAACAGGGGTACGAGCAGTACTTC. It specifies CASSEQGYEQYF.

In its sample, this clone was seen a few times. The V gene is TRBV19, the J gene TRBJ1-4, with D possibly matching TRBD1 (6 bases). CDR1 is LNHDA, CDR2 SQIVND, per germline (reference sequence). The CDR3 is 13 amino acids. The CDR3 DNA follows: TGTGCAACAAAGGGACACCTTAATGAAAAACTGTTTTTT. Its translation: CATKGHLNEKLFF. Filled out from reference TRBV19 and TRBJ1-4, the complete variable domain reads DGGITQSPKYLFRKEGQNVTLSCEQNLNHDAMYWYRQDPGQGLRLIYYSQIVNDFQKGDIAEGYSVSREKKESFPLTVTSAQKNPTAFYLCATKGHLNEKLFFGSGTQLSVL.